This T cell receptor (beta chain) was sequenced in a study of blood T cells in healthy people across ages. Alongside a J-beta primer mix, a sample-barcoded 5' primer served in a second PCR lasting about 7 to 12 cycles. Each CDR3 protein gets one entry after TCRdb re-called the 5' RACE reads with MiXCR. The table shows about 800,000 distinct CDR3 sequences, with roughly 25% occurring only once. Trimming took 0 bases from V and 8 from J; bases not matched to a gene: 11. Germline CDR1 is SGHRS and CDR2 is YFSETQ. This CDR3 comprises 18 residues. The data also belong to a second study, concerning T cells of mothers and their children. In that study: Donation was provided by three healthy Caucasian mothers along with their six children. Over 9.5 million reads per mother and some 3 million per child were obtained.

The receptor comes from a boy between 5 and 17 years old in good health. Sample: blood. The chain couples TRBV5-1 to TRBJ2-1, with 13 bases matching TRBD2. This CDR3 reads CASSLGLAGGRGIDEQFF. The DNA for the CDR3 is TGCGCCAGCAGCTTGGGACTAGCGGGAGGACGTGGAATCGATGAGCAGTTCTTC.